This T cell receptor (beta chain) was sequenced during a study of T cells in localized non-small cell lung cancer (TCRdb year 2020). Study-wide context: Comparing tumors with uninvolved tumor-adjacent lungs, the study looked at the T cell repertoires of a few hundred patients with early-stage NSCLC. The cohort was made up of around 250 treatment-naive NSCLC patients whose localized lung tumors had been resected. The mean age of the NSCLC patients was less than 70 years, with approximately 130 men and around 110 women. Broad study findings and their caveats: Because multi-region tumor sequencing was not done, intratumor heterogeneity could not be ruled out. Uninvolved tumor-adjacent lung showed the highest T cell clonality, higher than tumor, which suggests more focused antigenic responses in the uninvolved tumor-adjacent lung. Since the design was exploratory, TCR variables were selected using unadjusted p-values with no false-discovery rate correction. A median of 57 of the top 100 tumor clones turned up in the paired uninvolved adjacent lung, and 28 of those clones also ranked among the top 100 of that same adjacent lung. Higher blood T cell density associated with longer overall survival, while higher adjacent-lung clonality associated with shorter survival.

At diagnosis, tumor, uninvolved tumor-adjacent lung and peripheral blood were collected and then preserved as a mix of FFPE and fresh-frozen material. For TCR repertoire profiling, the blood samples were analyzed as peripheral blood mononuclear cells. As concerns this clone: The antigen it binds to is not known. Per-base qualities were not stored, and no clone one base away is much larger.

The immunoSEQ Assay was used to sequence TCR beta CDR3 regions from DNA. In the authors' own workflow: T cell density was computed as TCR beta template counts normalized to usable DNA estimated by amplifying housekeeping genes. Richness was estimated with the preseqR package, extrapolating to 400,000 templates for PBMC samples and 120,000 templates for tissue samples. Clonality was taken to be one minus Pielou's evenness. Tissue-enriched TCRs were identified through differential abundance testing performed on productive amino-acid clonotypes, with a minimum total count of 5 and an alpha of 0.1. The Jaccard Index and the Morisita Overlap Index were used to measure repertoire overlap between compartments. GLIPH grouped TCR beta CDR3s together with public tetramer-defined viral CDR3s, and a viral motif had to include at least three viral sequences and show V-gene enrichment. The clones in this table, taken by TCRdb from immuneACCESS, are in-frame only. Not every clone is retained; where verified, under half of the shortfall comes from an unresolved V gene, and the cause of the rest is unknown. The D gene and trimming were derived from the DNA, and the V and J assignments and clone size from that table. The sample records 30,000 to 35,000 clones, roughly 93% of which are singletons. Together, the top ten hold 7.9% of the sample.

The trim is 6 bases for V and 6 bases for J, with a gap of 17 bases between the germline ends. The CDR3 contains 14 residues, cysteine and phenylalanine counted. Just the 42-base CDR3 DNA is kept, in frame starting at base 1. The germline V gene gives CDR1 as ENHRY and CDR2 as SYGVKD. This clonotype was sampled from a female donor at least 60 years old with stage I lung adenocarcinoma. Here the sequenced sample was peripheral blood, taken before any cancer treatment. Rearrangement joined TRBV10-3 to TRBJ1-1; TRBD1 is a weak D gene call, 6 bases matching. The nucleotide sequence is TGTGCCATCAGAACAGGACCCGCAGGGGCTGAAGCTTTCTTT. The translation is CAIRTGPAGAEAFF.